The 28 T cell receptor beta chains presented below share a single source sample, sequenced in a study of vaccination effects on CD4 cells after COVID-19. Their antigens remain unidentified. Under the ViraFEST assay, PBMC were stimulated with viral peptide pools so that antigen-specific CD4+ T cells expanded. Sequencing was performed afterwards. Following 10 days of culture, CD4+ T cells were isolated. Nucleocapsid antibodies were negative in the vaccine recipients, who had never had SARS-CoV-2 infection. Profiled with immunoSEQ multiplex PCR; TCRdb holds only in-frame clones, not every one. The sample consists of some 22,000 clones, around 70% of them appearing once. Sample: CD4+ T cells from PBMCs cultured with HCoV-NL63 spike peptides, taken before COVID-19 vaccination. All receptors come from a human donor who received a COVID-19 vaccine.

The chain recombines TRBV10-3 with TRBJ1-2; D is ambiguous. The CDR3 contains 14 residues. The V gene lost 4 bases and the J gene lost 8 bases, with 17 bases spanning the gap. Germline lookup yields CDR1 ENHRY and CDR2 SYGVKD. CDR3 amino acids: CAISVRMGEGGYTF. The CDR3 nucleotides are TGTGCCATCAGTGTTCGAATGGGTGAAGGGGGCTACACCTTC.

This clone was detected only a few times. This rearrangement joins TRBV5-1 to TRBJ2-1; 9 positions agree with TRBD2. CDR3 length: 14 residues. The germline gives CDR1 SGHRS, CDR2 YFSETQ. After removal of 1 base from V and 8 bases from J, the junction contained 4 bases not matched to a gene. In DNA, the CDR3 is TGCGCCAGCAGCTTGCCTAGCGGGACATATGAGCAGTTCTTC. The encoded protein is CASSLPSGTYEQFF.

V is TRBV24-1 and J is TRBJ2-1; TRBD1 agrees at 9 bases. After removal of 4 bases from V and 7 bases from J, the junction contained 16 bases not matched to a gene. Germline CDR1 is KGHDR and CDR2 is SFDVKD. The CDR3 has 18 residues. CDR3 sequence (DNA): TGTGCCACCAGTGACTCACCGGGACAGGGATCGACGAGAAATGAGCAGTTCTTC. Protein: CATSDSPGQGSTRNEQFF.

This chain connects TRBV30 to TRBJ2-5; a weak D match, TRBD1 (5 bases). Germline lookup yields CDR1 GTSNPN and CDR2 SVGIG (reference sequence). V lost 2 bases to trimming and J lost 4 bases, with 14 bases between them. This CDR3 comprises 14 residues. CDR3 nucleotide sequence: TGTGCCTGGAGTCCCAGGGTTCGATCAGAGACCCAGTACTTC. Translating it yields CAWSPRVRSETQYF.

This clone has more than one count but fewer than ten. CDR3 residues: CASGLVSRTYEQYF. The DNA for the CDR3 is TGTGCTAGTGGTTTGGTAAGTCGGACCTACGAGCAGTACTTC. This sequence joins TRBV12-5 and TRBJ2-7; D uncertain. Trimming removed 0 bases at V and 2 bases at J, with 8 bases between. The CDR3 is 14 residues long. Germline lookup yields CDR1 LGHNT and CDR2 FRNRAP.

The chain is built from TRBV5-5 and TRBJ2-1; TRBD2 agrees at 9 bases. V was pared by 2 bases and J by 4 bases, with 7 bases of the junction left unmatched. CDR1 SGHKS and CDR2 YYEKEE come from the germline V gene (reference sequence). This CDR3 has 16 residues. CDR3 in DNA: TGTGCCAGCAGCTTACTCTCTAGCGGGGATTACAATGAGCAGTTCTTC. It is translated as CASSLLSSGDYNEQFF.

This clone has just one count. The V call is TRBV29-1, the J call TRBJ2-6, with D tentatively TRBD1 (5 bases). Germline V CDR1 and CDR2: SQVTM, ANQGSEA. The CDR3 is made up of 17 amino acids. The germline V and J ends were trimmed by 3 bases and 4 bases, with 19 bases remaining between them. The DNA for the CDR3 is TGCAGCGTTGATTCATTTGCAGGGCCCTCCGGGGCCAACGTCCTGACTTTC. Protein product: CSVDSFAGPSGANVLTF.

The chain carries TRBV3-1 (or the pseudogene TRBV3-2) and TRBJ2-5, with TRBD2 matching 12 bases. From germline, CDR1 is LGHDT and CDR2 YNNKEL (reference sequence). This CDR3 is 16 amino acids long. After removal of 0 bases from V and 5 bases from J, the junction contained 4 bases not matched to a gene. The CDR3 sequence: CASSQELAGGRETQYF. DNA of the CDR3: TGTGCCAGCAGCCAAGAACTAGCGGGGGGAAGGGAGACCCAGTACTTC.

This clone was observed a single time. The J gene is TRBJ1-2, the V gene TRBV4-1, with a weak D call TRBD1 (6 bases). From germline, CDR1 is MGHRA and CDR2 YSYEKL. The ends were cut back, 0 bases at V and 3 bases at J, with 11 bases in the middle. The CDR3 consists of 15 residues. The CDR3 region has the DNA TGCGCCAGCAGCCAAGATACAGGGTTGGACTATGGCTACACCTTC. Translation: CASSQDTGLDYGYTF.

This chain uses TRBV29-1 with TRBJ1-2, with D hard to call. Germline V CDR1 and CDR2: SQVTM, ANQGSEA. This CDR3 contains 11 residues. Trimming left V 3 bases short and J 7 bases short, with 9 bases between. The CDR3 DNA sequence: TGCAGCGTTGATAAGGGCTCTGGCTACACCTTC. Translating it yields CSVDKGSGYTF.

The chain carries TRBV4-1 and TRBJ1-2; 7 nucleotides agree with TRBD1. Germline CDR1 and CDR2: MGHRA and YSYEKL. This CDR3 has 16 residues. The junction had 12 bases not matched to a gene; V was cut back by 0 bases and J by 8 bases. CDR3 protein: CASSQDIWTGKGGYTF. CDR3 nucleotide sequence: TGCGCCAGCAGCCAAGACATCTGGACAGGAAAAGGAGGCTACACCTTC.

The chain is built from TRBV6-5 and TRBJ1-2, with 7 positions matching TRBD1. CDR3 length: 15 residues. The germline V gene has CDR1 MNHEY and CDR2 SVGAGI. V dropped 6 bases and J dropped 0; count of bases not matched to a gene: 7. DNA for the CDR3: TGTGCCAGCAGGAACAGGGGTGGGGCTAACTATGGCTACACCTTC. This sequence encodes CASRNRGGANYGYTF.

CDR3 in DNA: TGTGCCAGCAGATCGAGAAATGGTTTGTATCAGCCCCAGCATTTT. This translates into CASRSRNGLYQPQHF. The chain employs TRBV28 and TRBJ1-5; D is undetermined. V was clipped by 6 bases and J by 5 bases, with 17 bases between them. The germline gives CDR1 MDHEN, CDR2 SYDVKM. The length of the CDR3 is 15 residues.

The gene calls are TRBV15 and TRBJ2-1; no reliable D call. V lost 3 bases and J 5 bases, leaving 8 bases between the germline ends. This CDR3 is built from 13 residues. Germline V gives CDR1 LNHNV, CDR2 YYDKDF (reference sequence). DNA for the CDR3: TGTGCCACCAGCAGCGTCCTGGACAATGAGCAGTTCTTC. Its protein product is CATSSVLDNEQFF.

This sequence joins TRBV2 and TRBJ2-1; no reliable D call. V was shortened by 5 bases and J by 14 bases, with 16 bases between the two germline ends. Looked up from germline, CDR1 is SNHLY and CDR2 is FYNNEI. The CDR3 contains 12 residues. CDR3 bases: TGTGCCAGCAGTAATGAAGGGTCGGGCAAGTTCTTC. It specifies CASSNEGSGKFF.

The genes are TRBV13 and TRBJ1-4, with a tentative D call TRBD1 (6 bases). Germline V gene lookup returns CDR1 PRHDT and CDR2 FYEKMQ (reference sequence). This CDR3 is built from 15 residues. V was clipped by 3 bases and J by 6 bases, with 14 bases between them. CDR3 loop: CASSFGRGVYEKLFF. Here the CDR3 DNA reads TGTGCCAGCAGCTTCGGCAGGGGCGTTTATGAAAAACTGTTTTTT.

The chain employs TRBV3-1 (or the pseudogene TRBV3-2) and TRBJ2-5, with D unclear. The CDR3 is 11 residues long. Germline V CDR1 and CDR2: LGHDT, YNNKEL (reference sequence). Trimming stripped 0 bases from V and 5 bases from J, with 1 base between. CDR3 sequence reads: CASSQDETQYF. In DNA, the CDR3 is TGTGCCAGCAGCCAAGACGAGACCCAGTACTTC.

The J gene is TRBJ1-1, the V gene TRBV29-1; D is unresolved. V lost 6 bases to trimming and J lost 5 bases, with 19 bases between them. Germline loops: CDR1 SQVTM, CDR2 ANQGSEA. The CDR3 consists of 14 residues. The CDR3: CSVRPRASGTEAFF. DNA for the CDR3: TGCAGCGTGCGGCCCCGGGCCTCGGGTACTGAAGCTTTCTTT. The full variable domain, with the rest looked up from reference TRBV29-1 and TRBJ1-1, is SAVISQKPSRDICQRGTSLTIQCQVDSQVTMMFWYRQQPGQSLTLIATANQGSEATYESGFVIDKFPISRPNLTFSTLTVSNMSPEDSSIYLCSVRPRASGTEAFFGQGTRLTVV.

The chain is built from TRBV5-6 and TRBJ2-5; D gene ambiguous. Trimming shortened V by 0 bases and J by 3 bases, and 3 bases separated the two germline ends. The germline V gene encodes CDR1 SGHDT and CDR2 YYEEEE. The CDR3 is made up of 12 amino acids. The CDR3 DNA follows: TGTGCCAGCAGCTTGGTAGAAGAGACCCAGTACTTC. It encodes CASSLVEETQYF.

This chain joins TRBV28 and TRBJ2-1; 8 nucleotides align to TRBD1. Germline-derived CDR1 and CDR2 are MDHEN and SYDVKM. This CDR3 has 15 amino acids. Trimming cost V 6 bases and J 2 bases; bases outside gene matches: 6. The CDR3 protein is CASRRQGTTYNEQFF. CDR3 nucleotides: TGTGCCAGCAGACGACAGGGGACAACCTACAATGAGCAGTTCTTC.

The chain links TRBV28 to TRBJ2-3; 10 positions match TRBD2. V was pared by 10 bases and J by 2 bases, with 6 bases of the junction left unmatched. From germline, CDR1 is MDHEN and CDR2 SYDVKM. CDR3 size: 14 residues. CDR3 in amino acids: CATGLAAPTDTQYF. CDR3 DNA sequence: TGTGCCACCGGACTAGCGGCTCCCACAGATACGCAGTATTTT.

This clone was observed a few times. This chain joins TRBV10-3 and TRBJ1-4, with a possible D match to TRBD1 (6 bases). The CDR3 is 11 amino acids. The germline CDR1 and CDR2 sequences are ENHRY and SYGVKD. V lost 8 bases to trimming and J lost 7 bases, with 8 bases between them. CDR3 loop: CAISTGEKLFF. For the CDR3, the DNA is TGTGCCATCTCGACAGGTGAAAAACTGTTTTTT.

This CDR3 reads CASSEGRGGVQYF. Here the CDR3 DNA reads TGTGCCAGCAGTGAGGGGAGGGGTGGGGTTCAGTACTTC. The V call is TRBV6-1, the J call TRBJ2-4; 7 bases line up with TRBD2. Germline trimming cut 3 bases from V and 11 bases from J; bases unmatched to any gene: 7. The germline V gene encodes CDR1 MNHNS and CDR2 SASEGT. This CDR3 is 13 amino acids long.

This chain uses TRBV5-5 with TRBJ1-4; TRBD1 matches at 9 bases. V shed 0 bases and J 9 bases; nucleotides not matched to a gene: 6. This CDR3 is 15 amino acids long. Germline CDR1 and CDR2: SGHKS and YYEKEE (reference sequence). CDR3 sequence reads: CASSLEAGQGKKLFF. CDR3 nucleotides: TGTGCCAGCAGCTTGGAGGCGGGACAGGGAAAAAAACTGTTTTTT.

This chain uses TRBV7-9 with TRBJ1-1; D gene unclear. The CDR3 length is 13 residues. Germline V gives CDR1 SEHNR, CDR2 FQNEAQ (reference sequence). Trimming removed 3 bases from V and 6 bases from J, with 11 bases in between. CDR3: CASSLLGSPEAFF. CDR3 DNA: TGTGCCAGCAGCTTGCTGGGATCCCCTGAAGCTTTCTTT. The full variable domain, with the rest looked up from reference TRBV7-9 and TRBJ1-1, is DTGVSQNPRHKITKRGQNVTFRCDPISEHNRLYWYRQTLGQGPEFLTYFQNEAQLEKSRLLSDRFSAERPKGSFSTLEIQRTEQGDSAMYLCASSLLGSPEAFFGQGTRLTVV.

The chain recombines TRBV3-1 (or the pseudogene TRBV3-2) with TRBJ2-5; D perhaps matches TRBD2 (5 bases). The CDR3 is made up of 15 amino acids. From germline, CDR1 is LGHDT and CDR2 YNNKEL (reference sequence). Trimming left V 1 base short and J 7 bases short, with 16 bases between. The CDR3: CASSQAGSGPGTQYF. CDR3 DNA sequence: TGTGCCAGCAGCCAAGCGGGGAGCGGACCCGGGACCCAGTACTTC.

V is TRBV4-2 and J is TRBJ2-7; D not certain. V shed 0 bases and J shed 0 bases, with 12 bases lying between them. CDR1 and CDR2 from the germline V gene are LGHNA and YNFKEQ. The CDR3 spans 16 residues. CDR3 DNA: TGTGCCAGCAGCCAAGATGTGGCGATCAGCTCCTACGAGCAGTACTTC. This translates into CASSQDVAISSYEQYF.

This clone showed up just a few times. The V gene is TRBV3-1 (or the pseudogene TRBV3-2), the J gene TRBJ1-4; D might be TRBD1 (6 bases). This CDR3 is built from 15 residues. Germline lookup yields CDR1 LGHDT and CDR2 YNNKEL (reference sequence). The ends were cut back, 5 bases at V and 5 bases at J, with 15 bases in the middle. The CDR3, as DNA: TGTGCCAGCAGCGCCACGACAGGCCTGAATGAAAAACTGTTTTTT. It is translated as CASSATTGLNEKLFF.